This T cell receptor beta chain was identified in a study of shared clonotypes between healthy human individuals. General study points: Sharing across four donors was highest in naive CD4 (roughly 5%) and lowest in memory CD8 (approximately 0.4%).

Generated by immunoSEQ multiplex PCR, the TCRdb table keeps only in-frame clones and is missing some. The sample contains 2,100,000 or so clones, almost 96% of which appear only once. Of note for this clone: Its antigen remains unidentified.

Germline V gene data show CDR1 as SGDLS and CDR2 as YYNGEE. The CDR3 loop spans 16 amino acids. V lost 0 bases, J lost 2 bases, and 13 bases lay in between. The sequencing sample was made of naive CD4+ T cells sorted from blood. Subset defined: CD45RA+ positively selected. The clonotype originates from a man younger than 35 in good health. The chain uses TRBV9 and TRBJ2-3; D tentatively fits TRBD1 or TRBD2 (6 bases each). The CDR3 DNA follows: TGTGCCAGCAGCGTAGCTAGCTGGGGGGCCACAGATACGCAGTATTTT. Encoded protein: CASSVASWGATDTQYF.